This T cell receptor beta chain was sequenced for a study of OX40 agonist ivuxolimab in advanced cancers. Study-level information: Ivuxolimab, an antibody acting as an agonist of OX40 (CD134), was used to treat patients. Study-level points and caveats: Some of the nonresponding patients also showed low levels of normalized T-cell clonal expansion. Doses of 0.1 to 3.0 mg/kg were accompanied by clonal expansion of CD4+ and CD8+ blood T cells by week 6.

As regards this clone: The target antigen is unknown.

The method was immunoSEQ multiplex PCR; TCRdb's version includes in-frame clones alone and lacks a portion of them. The profile shows about 3,400 clones, around 67% of them singletons. Germline assignment: CDR1 SGHDT and CDR2 YYEEEE. The J segment lost 3 bases and the V segment lost 0 bases, leaving 4 bases of the junction unmatched. This CDR3 contains 15 residues. Autoimmune disease history or systemic immunosuppression excluded patients. This receptor was taken from an adult with an advanced solid tumor such as melanoma, head and neck, liver or kidney cancer. Material: CD4+ or CD8+ T cells sorted from blood, obtained in a trial of the OX40 agonist ivuxolimab. The J gene is TRBJ2-5, the V gene TRBV5-6; 8 positions agree with TRBD1. The CDR3 reads CASSLARTGKETQYF. CDR3 nucleotides: TGTGCCAGCAGCTTGGCAAGGACAGGGAAAGAGACCCAGTACTTC.